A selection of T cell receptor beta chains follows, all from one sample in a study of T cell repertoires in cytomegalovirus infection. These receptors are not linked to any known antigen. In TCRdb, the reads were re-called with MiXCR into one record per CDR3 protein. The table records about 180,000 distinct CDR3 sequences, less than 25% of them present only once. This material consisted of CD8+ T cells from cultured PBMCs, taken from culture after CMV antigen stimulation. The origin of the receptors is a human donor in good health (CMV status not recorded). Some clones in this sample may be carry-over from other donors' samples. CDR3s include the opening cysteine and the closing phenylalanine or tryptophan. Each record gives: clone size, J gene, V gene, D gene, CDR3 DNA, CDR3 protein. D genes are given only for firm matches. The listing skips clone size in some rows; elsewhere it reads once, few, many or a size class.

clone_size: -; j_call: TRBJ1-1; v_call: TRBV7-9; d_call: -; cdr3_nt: TGTGCCAGCAGCTTCACTATATCTGGCGGCACTGAAGCTTTCTTT; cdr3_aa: CASSFTISGGTEAFF
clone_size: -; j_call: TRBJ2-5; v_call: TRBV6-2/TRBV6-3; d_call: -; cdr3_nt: TGTGCCAGCAGTAAACGCCAGGGTCAGACCCAGTACTTC; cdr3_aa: CASSKRQGQTQYF
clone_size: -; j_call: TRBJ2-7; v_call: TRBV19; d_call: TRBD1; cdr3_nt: TGTGCCAGTAGTATAGTGGGACAGGGCTACTACGAGCAGTACTTC; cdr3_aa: CASSIVGQGYYEQYF
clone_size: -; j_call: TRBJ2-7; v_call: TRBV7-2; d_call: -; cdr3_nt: TGTGCCAGCAGTCCGAATAGGCGGGAATCCTACGAGCAGTACTTC; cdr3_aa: CASSPNRRESYEQYF
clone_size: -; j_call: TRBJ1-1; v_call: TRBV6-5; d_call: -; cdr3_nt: TGTGCCAGCAACTACGGAGCAGAATTGAATGAAGCTTTCTTT; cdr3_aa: CASNYGAELNEAFF
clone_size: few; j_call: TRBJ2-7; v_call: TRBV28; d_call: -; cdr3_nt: TGTGCCAGCAGTTTATGGGCGCCCTCCTACGAGCAGTACTTC; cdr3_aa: CASSLWAPSYEQYF
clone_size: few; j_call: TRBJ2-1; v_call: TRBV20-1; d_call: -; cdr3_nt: TGCAGTGTCGCGGGTCTTGCCTACAATGAGCAGTTCTTC; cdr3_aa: CSVAGLAYNEQFF
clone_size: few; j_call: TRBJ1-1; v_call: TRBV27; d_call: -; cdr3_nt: TGTGCCAGCAGTTTTTCCAGGGTCACTGAAGCTTTCTTT; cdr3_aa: CASSFSRVTEAFF
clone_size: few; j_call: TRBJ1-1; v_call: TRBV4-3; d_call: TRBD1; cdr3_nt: TGCGCCAGCAGCCAAGAGGGGCAGGGGGTATCTGAAGCTTTCTTT; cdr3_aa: CASSQEGQGVSEAFF
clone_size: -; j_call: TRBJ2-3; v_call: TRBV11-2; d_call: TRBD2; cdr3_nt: TGTGCCAGCAGTTTGAGACTAGCGGGAGATACGCAGTATTTT; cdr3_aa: CASSLRLAGDTQYF
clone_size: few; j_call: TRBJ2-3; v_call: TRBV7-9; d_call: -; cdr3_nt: TGTGCCAGCAGCTCCTCCGGGACCCCTTATTTTCGGGATACGCAGTATTTT; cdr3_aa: CASSSSGTPYFRDTQYF
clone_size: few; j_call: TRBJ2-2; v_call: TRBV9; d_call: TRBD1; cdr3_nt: TGTGCCAGCAGGGACCCTGGGACAGGGGCCACCGGGGAGCTGTTTTTT; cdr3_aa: CASRDPGTGATGELFF
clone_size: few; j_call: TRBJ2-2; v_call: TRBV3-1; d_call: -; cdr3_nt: TGTGCCAGCAGCAAAGGACGATACACCGGGGAGCTGTTTTTT; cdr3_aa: CASSKGRYTGELFF
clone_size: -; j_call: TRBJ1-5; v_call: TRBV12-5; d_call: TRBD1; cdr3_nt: TGTGCTAGTGGTTTGGAAAAACTACAGGGGAACCGAGATAGCAATCAGCCCCAGCATTTT; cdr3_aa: CASGLEKLQGNRDSNQPQHF
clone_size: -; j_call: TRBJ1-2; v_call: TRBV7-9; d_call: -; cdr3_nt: TGTGCCAGCAGCTTAACCAGGGATGGCTACACCTTC; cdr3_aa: CASSLTRDGYTF
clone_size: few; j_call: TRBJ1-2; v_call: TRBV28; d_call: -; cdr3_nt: TGTGCCAGCAGTTTGATCCCAGGGATTGAGGGCTACACCTTC; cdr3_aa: CASSLIPGIEGYTF
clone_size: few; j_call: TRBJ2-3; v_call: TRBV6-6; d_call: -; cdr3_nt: TGTGCCAGCAGTTACTCGAACGGGGTCACAGATACGCAGTATTTT; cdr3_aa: CASSYSNGVTDTQYF
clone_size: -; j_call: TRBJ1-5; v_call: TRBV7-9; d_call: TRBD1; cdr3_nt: TGTGCCAGCAGTGCTGGACAGGGGACTCAGCCCCAGCATTTT; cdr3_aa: CASSAGQGTQPQHF
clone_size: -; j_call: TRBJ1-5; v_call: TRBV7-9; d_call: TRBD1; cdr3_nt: TGTGCCAGCAGCTCCGCGGCACAGGGGAGAGGCCAGCCCCAGCATTTT; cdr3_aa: CASSSAAQGRGQPQHF
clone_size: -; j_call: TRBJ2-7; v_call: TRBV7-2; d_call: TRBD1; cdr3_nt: TGTGCCAGCAGCTCGACCGGGACAGGGCTGGACGAGCAGTACTTC; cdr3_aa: CASSSTGTGLDEQYF